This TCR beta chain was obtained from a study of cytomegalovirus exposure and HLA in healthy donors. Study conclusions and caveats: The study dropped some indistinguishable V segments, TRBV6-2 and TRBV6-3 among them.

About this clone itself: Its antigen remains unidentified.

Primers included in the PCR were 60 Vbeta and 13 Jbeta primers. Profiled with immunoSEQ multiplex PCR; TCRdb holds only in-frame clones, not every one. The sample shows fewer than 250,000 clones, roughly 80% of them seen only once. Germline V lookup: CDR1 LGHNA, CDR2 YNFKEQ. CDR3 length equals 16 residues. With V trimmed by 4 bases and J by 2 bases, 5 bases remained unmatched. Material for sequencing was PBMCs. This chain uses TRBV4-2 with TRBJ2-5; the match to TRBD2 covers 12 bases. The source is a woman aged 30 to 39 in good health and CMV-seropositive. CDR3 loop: CASSLSGTSGQETQYF. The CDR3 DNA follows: TGTGCCAGCAGCCTGTCCGGGACTAGCGGGCAAGAGACCCAGTACTTC.